The 25 T cell receptor beta chains in this list originate from one sample, sequenced in a study of beta chain features in type 1 diabetes. Study findings and constraints: Researchers report that Type 1 diabetes patients had moderately but significantly shorter TCRB CDR3s across all four CD4+ subsets.

These receptors' antigens are unknown. Isolated RNA was reverse transcribed in full, so expressed TCRB transcripts were sequenced. Using immunoSEQ multiplex PCR, the repertoire was profiled, and TCRdb retains in-frame clones only, with some absent. The top ten clones hold less than 0.03% of a sample with a few hundred thousand clones, roughly 22% of them seen once. The sample was naive CD4+ T cells from blood. The receptor set was obtained from a woman aged 40-49 years with type 1 diabetes.

This chain links TRBV10-3 with TRBJ2-3; 7 bases fit TRBD2. From germline, CDR1 is ENHRY and CDR2 SYGVKD. The V and J ends lost 7 bases and 3 bases, in that order; junction bases with no gene match: 10. CDR3 length: 15 residues. The CDR3 region has the DNA TGTGCCATCAAGTGGGGAGGGGACGCGACAGATACGCAGTATTTT. This encodes CAIKWGGDATDTQYF.

This chain uses TRBV13 with TRBJ2-5; TRBD1 aligns across 9 bases. TRBJ2-7 matches the DNA end more closely, so the J call is doubtful. This CDR3 comprises 13 residues. Looked up from germline, CDR1 is PRHDT and CDR2 is FYEKMQ (reference sequence). The DNA for the CDR3 is TGTGCCAGCAGGGGGACAGGGACCTACGAGCAGTACTTC. Residues: CASRGTGTYEQYF.

The chain uses TRBV1 and TRBJ2-2; the D call TRBD1 from the table was never checked on the DNA. TRBV1 is described as a pseudogene. The CDR3 is 12 amino acids. The CDR3 region has the DNA TGCACCAGCAGCCAAGGGGCAAGGGAGCTGTTTTTT. Translation gives CTSSQGARELFF.

The J gene is TRBJ2-7, the V gene TRBV18, with D perhaps TRBD2 (5 bases). CDR3 length equals 16 residues. The germline gives CDR1 KGHSH, CDR2 LQKENI. The V end lost 3 bases, the J end lost 7 bases, and 22 bases lay between the germline ends. As DNA, the CDR3 is TGTGCCAGCTCACCGACCCAATTCGTGACACCGGGGGAGCAGTACTTC. Amino acid sequence: CASSPTQFVTPGEQYF.

In its sample, this clone was seen a few times. The CDR3 nucleotides are TGCGCCAGCAGCCCCCGGCCGGGACAGGGGGCGCACGGCTACACCTTC. As protein: CASSPRPGQGAHGYTF. This sequence joins TRBV5-1 and TRBJ1-2, with TRBD1 matching over 12 bases. Germline V gene lookup returns CDR1 SGHRS and CDR2 YFSETQ. The CDR3 spans 16 residues. V gave up 4 bases and J gave up 8 bases; unmatched junction bases: 12.

The rearrangement uses TRBV4-3 and TRBJ1-5; possibly TRBD1 for D (5 bases). The germline gives CDR1 LGHNA, CDR2 YSLEER. The CDR3 sequence is 14 residues long. The V gene lost 1 base and the J gene lost 5 bases, with 9 bases spanning the gap. CDR3 sequence reads: CASSQAREDQPQHF. The DNA of the CDR3 is TGCGCCAGCAGCCAAGCCAGGGAGGATCAGCCCCAGCATTTT.

The chain links TRBV7-9 to TRBJ2-1; 7 bases align to TRBD1. This CDR3 has 15 amino acids. The V segment lost 10 bases and the J segment 6 bases; nucleotides outside the gene matches: 15. Germline CDR1 SEHNR, CDR2 FQNEAQ (reference sequence). CDR3 in amino acids: CATNFPGQIINEQFF. CDR3 coding DNA: TGTGCCACCAACTTTCCGGGACAGATTATCAATGAGCAGTTCTTC.

The CDR3 is CASSPQAHSGNTIYF. In nucleotides, the CDR3 is TGCGCCAGCAGCCCCCAAGCCCACTCTGGAAACACCATATATTTT. The chain couples TRBV4-3 to TRBJ1-3; no clear D. The V and J ends lost 4 bases and 0 bases respectively, with 10 bases between them. This CDR3 region has 15 residues. CDR1 is LGHNA and CDR2 is YSLEER in the germline V gene.

The chain recombines TRBV9 with TRBJ2-2; D not resolved. The germline V and J ends were trimmed by 0 bases and 0 bases, with 6 bases remaining between them. This CDR3 is 15 amino acids long. Germline V gives CDR1 SGDLS, CDR2 YYNGEE. In nucleotides, the CDR3 is TGTGCCAGCAGCGTAGCGGCGGCGAACACCGGGGAGCTGTTTTTT. Protein: CASSVAAANTGELFF.

In DNA form, the CDR3 reads TGTGCCAGCAGCTTATTAGGGGAGACAGGGGAGGATACGCAGTATTTT. Its translation is CASSLLGETGEDTQYF. The rearrangement joins TRBV7-2 to TRBJ2-3; 8 bases agree with TRBD1. CDR3 length equals 16 residues. J gave up 6 bases and V 2 bases, and 10 bases lay outside the gene matches. CDR1 and CDR2 from the germline V gene are SGHTA and FQGNSA.

The chain carries TRBV5-4 and TRBJ2-7, with no clear D. The CDR3 loop spans 12 amino acids. Germline V gene lookup returns CDR1 SGHNT and CDR2 YYREEE (reference sequence). Trimming stripped 2 bases from V and 5 bases from J, with 8 bases between. CDR3 DNA: TGTGCCAGCAGCTTACCCCGGGACGAGCAGTACTTC. Its translation: CASSLPRDEQYF.

This chain links TRBV5-7 with TRBJ1-2; D is unclear. TRBV5-7 is an open reading frame whose function is uncertain. V was pared by 1 base and J by 3 bases, with 16 bases between. The CDR3 sequence is 16 residues long. The CDR3 sequence: CASSLLGAGADYGYTF. The DNA for the CDR3 is TGTGCCAGCAGCTTGTTGGGAGCGGGCGCGGACTATGGCTACACCTTC.

The chain couples TRBV7-2 to TRBJ2-5, with 8 nucleotides matching TRBD2. The CDR3 loop spans 15 amino acids. CDR1 is SGHTA and CDR2 is FQGNSA in the germline V gene. The J segment lost 1 base and the V segment lost 3 bases, leaving 4 bases of the junction unmatched. CDR3 bases: TGTGCCAGCAGCTTCCAGGCGGGGGGCCAAGAGACCCAGTACTTC. Translating gives CASSFQAGGQETQYF.

V is TRBV18 and J is TRBJ1-4; D not certain. The CDR3 is made up of 14 amino acids. Germline CDR1 reads KGHSH; CDR2 reads LQKENI. V lost 5 bases and J lost 0, with 7 bases in between. The DNA for the CDR3 is TGTGCCAGCTCAGCGTTCCCAACTAATGAAAAACTGTTTTTT. Amino acids: CASSAFPTNEKLFF.

This clone was recorded a few times. The J gene is TRBJ2-6, the V gene TRBV10-3, with D possibly matching TRBD1 (6 bases). The ends were cut back, 6 bases at V and 0 bases at J, with 9 bases in the middle. The CDR3 length is 15 residues. Per germline, CDR1 ENHRY and CDR2 SYGVKD. CDR3 nucleotide sequence: TGTGCCATCAGCGACAGGCCCTCTGGGGCCAACGTCCTGACTTTC. Amino acid sequence: CAISDRPSGANVLTF.

The chain carries TRBV7-2 and TRBJ2-7; D unresolved. This CDR3 region has 12 residues. Trimming shortened V by 6 bases and J by 3 bases, and 9 bases separated the two germline ends. From germline, CDR1 is SGHTA and CDR2 FQGNSA. For the CDR3, the DNA is TGTGCCAGCAGGGGCTACGACTACGAGCAGTACTTC. Translated, it gives CASRGYDYEQYF.

The chain uses TRBV23-1 and TRBJ1-1, with 8 bases lining up with TRBD1. TRBV23-1 is sorted into the ORF group, with uncertain function. The CDR3 extends over 15 amino acids. The V gene end was trimmed by 0 bases and the J gene end by 1 base; junction bases not matched to a gene: 1. The CDR3 nucleotides read TGCGCCAGCAGTCAATCGGACAGGGAGAACACTGAAGCTTTCTTT. Residues: CASSQSDRENTEAFF.

The genes are TRBV15 and TRBJ1-5; D is unclear. There are 13 residues in the CDR3. CDR1 LNHNV and CDR2 YYDKDF come from the germline V gene (reference sequence). Trimming removed 0 bases from V and 5 bases from J, with 5 bases in between. The CDR3 is CATSRDVDQPQHF. CDR3 DNA: TGTGCCACCAGCAGAGATGTAGATCAGCCCCAGCATTTT.

This clone was observed a handful of times. J is TRBJ2-7 and V is TRBV29-1; 8 bases are a match to TRBD1. This CDR3 has 14 residues. V lost 7 bases, J lost 2 bases, and 10 bases stayed unmatched. The V gene's germline CDR1 is SQVTM and CDR2 ANQGSEA. CDR3 sequence: CSANSGGAPYEQYF. The CDR3 DNA reads as TGCAGCGCTAACTCAGGGGGCGCCCCCTACGAGCAGTACTTC.

The chain combines TRBV18 with TRBJ2-3; the match to TRBD1 covers 11 bases. The CDR3 runs 15 residues. Germline V lookup: CDR1 KGHSH, CDR2 LQKENI. J was trimmed by 4 bases and V by 3 bases; bases with no gene match: 3. The CDR3 is CASSPGQGAPDTQYF. The CDR3 DNA is TGTGCCAGCTCACCCGGACAGGGGGCGCCAGATACGCAGTATTTT.

The chain employs TRBV11-2 and TRBJ1-2; TRBD1 matches 9 bases. The junction had 9 bases not matched to a gene; V was cut back by 4 bases and J by 3 bases. Germline V gives CDR1 SGHAT, CDR2 FQNNGV. The CDR3 contains 16 residues. The CDR3 nucleotides read TGTGCCAGCAGCTCATCCGGGACAGGGCCTTACTATGGCTACACCTTC. Protein product: CASSSSGTGPYYGYTF.

This clone was found a few times. The CDR3 DNA sequence: TGCAGCGTCCGCGCCGGGACAGGGGTTGGTAGGACTGAAGCTTTCTTT. Protein: CSVRAGTGVGRTEAFF. This chain uses TRBV29-1 with TRBJ1-1, with 10 bases matching TRBD1. Germline assignment: CDR1 SQVTM and CDR2 ANQGSEA. This CDR3 has 16 residues. Trimming cost V 6 bases and J 5 bases; bases outside gene matches: 15.

This clone was recorded once. The J gene is TRBJ1-1, the V gene TRBV19; TRBD1 matches 7 bases. This CDR3 is 14 amino acids long. Germline V gene data show CDR1 as LNHDA and CDR2 as SQIVND (reference sequence). V shed 9 bases, J shed 1 base, and the junction held 8 bases outside the gene matches. The CDR3 sequence: CASIQGQPNTEAFF. The CDR3 nucleotides read TGTGCCAGCATCCAGGGACAGCCGAACACTGAAGCTTTCTTT.

This clone was detected once. V gene TRBV18 combines with J gene TRBJ2-2, with a possible D match to TRBD1 (6 bases). Germline assignment: CDR1 KGHSH and CDR2 LQKENI. Trimming left V 6 bases short and J 4 bases short, with 15 bases between. The length of the CDR3 is 15 residues. CDR3 DNA: TGTGCCAGCTCCCATTACAGGGATGTCACCGGGGAGCTGTTTTTT. This sequence encodes CASSHYRDVTGELFF. The full variable domain, its missing parts supplied by reference TRBV18 and TRBJ2-2, is NAGVMQNPRHLVRRRGQEARLRCSPMKGHSHVYWYRQLPEEGLKFMVYLQKENIIDESGMPKERFSAEFPKEGPSILRIQQVVRGDSAAYFCASSHYRDVTGELFFGEGSRLTVL.

This clone has more than one count but fewer than ten. The chain employs TRBV5-6 and TRBJ2-5; TRBD2 matches at 7 bases. Germline trimming cut 4 bases from V and 1 base from J; bases unmatched to any gene: 4. This CDR3 comprises 14 residues. The germline V gene encodes CDR1 SGHDT and CDR2 YYEEEE. CDR3 bases: TGTGCCAGCAGCCCCGGGACTATCCAAGAGACCCAGTACTTC. The encoded protein is CASSPGTIQETQYF.